What follows are 26 T cell receptor beta chains derived from one specimen sequenced in a study of OX40 agonist ivuxolimab in advanced cancers. Assay used: immunoSEQ multiplex PCR; TCRdb lists only in-frame clones, some missing. This sample has about 12,000 clones, with roughly three quarters found just once. The material sequenced was CD4+ or CD8+ T cells sorted from blood, taken in a trial of the OX40 agonist ivuxolimab. These receptors were collected from an adult with an advanced solid tumor such as melanoma, head and neck, liver or kidney cancer.

By share, this clone counts as medium-sized. The gene calls are TRBV4-3 and TRBJ1-5, with D uncertain. Trimming took off 4 bases at V and 6 bases at J, with 16 bases between the two ends. Germline V gene sequence: CDR1 LGHNA, CDR2 YSLEER. CDR3 length: 15 amino acids. This CDR3 reads CASSPTSGSFQPQHF. CDR3 coding DNA: TGCGCCAGCAGCCCCACGTCTGGTTCGTTTCAGCCCCAGCATTTT.

This chain uses TRBV7-8 with TRBJ1-5, with TRBD1 identical over 11 bases. V was pared by 5 bases and J by 7 bases, with 7 bases of the junction left unmatched. This CDR3 comprises 15 residues. The germline V gene has CDR1 SGHVS and CDR2 FQNEAQ. Here the CDR3 reads CASSMWTGGEQPQHF. In DNA, the CDR3 is TGTGCCAGCAGCATGTGGACAGGGGGCGAGCAGCCCCAGCATTTT.

The rearrangement uses TRBV28 and TRBJ1-1, with D tentatively TRBD1 (5 bases). The germline V gene encodes CDR1 MDHEN and CDR2 SYDVKM. The CDR3 length is 17 residues. Trimming left V 3 bases short and J 2 bases short, with 19 bases between. CDR3 sequence reads: CASSFTLSPGGNTEAFF. CDR3 DNA: TGTGCCAGCAGTTTTACCTTATCACCGGGGGGAAACACTGAAGCTTTCTTT.

The chain recombines TRBV6-5 with TRBJ1-6; D remains unclear. Per the germline V gene, CDR1 is MNHEY and CDR2 is SVGAGI. This CDR3 has 13 amino acids. Between the trimmed V and J ends, which lost 2 bases and 9 bases, there was a span of 8 bases. CDR3 sequence: CASSYARGSPLHF. DNA of the CDR3: TGTGCCAGCAGTTACGCAAGAGGTTCACCCCTCCACTTT.

The rearrangement uses TRBV28 and TRBJ1-2; D call uncertain. The CDR3 length is 13 residues. Trimming cost V 5 bases and J 2 bases, with 9 bases left between them. Germline CDR1 is MDHEN and CDR2 is SYDVKM. CDR3 bases: TGTGCCAGCAGTGCACCCATCAACTATGGCTACACCTTC. Protein sequence: CASSAPINYGYTF.

The genes are TRBV18 and TRBJ1-3; 9 positions match TRBD1. Unmatched junction bases numbered 6, after V lost 0 bases and J lost 0 bases. Per the germline V gene, CDR1 is KGHSH and CDR2 is LQKENI. There are 18 residues in the CDR3. In nucleotides, the CDR3 is TGTGCCAGCTCACCACCAATGGGACAGGGAAACTCTGGAAACACCATATATTTT. It translates to CASSPPMGQGNSGNTIYF.

The CDR3 region is CASSHRGDMNTEAFF. CDR3 bases: TGTGCCAGCAGCCACCGTGGGGACATGAACACTGAAGCTTTCTTT. This chain joins TRBV4-2 and TRBJ1-1; weak D call: TRBD1 (6 bases). Germline values: CDR1 LGHNA, CDR2 YNFKEQ. Trimming shortened V by 3 bases and J by 0 bases, and 11 bases separated the two germline ends. The CDR3 is 15 amino acids.

This rearrangement joins TRBV27 to TRBJ2-1; D possibly corresponds to TRBD1 (5 bases). Germline V gene lookup returns CDR1 MNHEY and CDR2 SMNVEV (reference sequence). The CDR3 length is 15 residues. Between the trimmed V and J ends, which lost 2 bases and 4 bases, there was a span of 12 bases. CDR3 sequence reads: CASSLTSRGYNEQFF. CDR3 DNA: TGTGCCAGCAGTTTAACGTCTAGGGGTTACAATGAGCAGTTCTTC.

The chain has TRBV6-1 and TRBJ2-2; 7 nucleotides line up with TRBD1. The V segment lost 5 bases and the J segment 4 bases; nucleotides outside the gene matches: 4. The CDR3 spans 14 residues. Germline loops: CDR1 MNHNS, CDR2 SASEGT. CDR3 nucleotide sequence: TGTGCCAGCAGTATGACAGGGCCCACCGGGGAGCTGTTTTTT. As protein: CASSMTGPTGELFF.

The chain employs TRBV5-6 and TRBJ2-6; D is unclear. Germline V lookup: CDR1 SGHDT, CDR2 YYEEEE. Trimming took off 3 bases at V and 0 bases at J, with 4 bases between the two ends. The CDR3 sequence is 14 residues long. The CDR3 is CASSSSSGANVLTF. The DNA for the CDR3 is TGTGCCAGCAGCTCATCCTCTGGGGCCAACGTCCTGACTTTC.

V gene TRBV9 combines with J gene TRBJ2-3; a possible D gene is TRBD2 (5 bases). V lost 4 bases and J 0 bases, leaving 15 bases between the germline ends. Germline CDR1 reads SGDLS; CDR2 reads YYNGEE. This CDR3 spans 16 amino acids. Here the CDR3 reads CASSSTTITSTDTQYF. DNA for the CDR3: TGTGCCAGCAGCTCGACGACTATCACTAGCACAGATACGCAGTATTTT.

The rearrangement joins TRBV27 to TRBJ1-6, with 8 bases matching TRBD1. This CDR3 is built from 14 residues. Looked up from germline, CDR1 is MNHEY and CDR2 is SMNVEV (reference sequence). The V segment lost 4 bases and the J segment 5 bases; nucleotides outside the gene matches: 1. CDR3 DNA: TGTGCCAGCAGTTGGACAGGGAATAATTCACCCCTCCACTTT. It yields the protein CASSWTGNNSPLHF.

CDR3 nucleotide sequence: TGTGCCAGTATAGGGCAGAGGAACACTGAAGCTTTCTTT. It is translated as CASIGQRNTEAFF. The chain employs TRBV19 and TRBJ1-1; D not resolved. V lost 7 bases to trimming and J lost 1 base, with 10 bases between them. Germline V lookup: CDR1 LNHDA, CDR2 SQIVND (reference sequence). There are 13 residues in the CDR3.

V and J are TRBV19 and TRBJ1-5; D is uncertain. Germline V lookup: CDR1 LNHDA, CDR2 SQIVND (reference sequence). The CDR3 has 13 amino acids. V lost 5 bases to trimming and J lost 2 bases, with 7 bases between them. Here the CDR3 reads CASSPRGNQPQHF. The CDR3 nucleotides are TGTGCCAGTAGTCCTCGGGGCAATCAGCCCCAGCATTTT.

This clone was seen only once. Written as DNA, the CDR3 is TGTGCCAGCAGCTTAGCCGGCAGGGGCACCGGGGAGCTGTTTTTT. Translating it yields CASSLAGRGTGELFF. J is TRBJ2-2 and V is TRBV7-6; D possibly corresponds to TRBD1 (6 bases). Deletions cut 0 bases from V and 4 bases from J, with 9 bases between. This CDR3 has 15 amino acids. Germline CDR1 is SGHVS and CDR2 is FNYEAQ.

The CDR3 sequence: CAISEVLWGEAFF. The CDR3 DNA reads TGTGCCATCAGTGAGGTTTTGTGGGGAGAAGCTTTCTTT. This chain links TRBV10-3 with TRBJ1-1; D gene uncertain. V lost 2 bases to trimming and J lost 8 bases, with 12 bases between them. Germline V gene data show CDR1 as ENHRY and CDR2 as SYGVKD. The CDR3 covers 13 residues.

V usage is TRBV25-1 and J usage is TRBJ2-2; TRBD1 is a possible D gene (5 bases). CDR1 and CDR2 (germline): MGHDK, SYGVNS. V lost 8 bases and J 1 base, leaving 8 bases between the germline ends. The CDR3 spans 13 residues. CDR3 amino acids: CASRGQNTGELFF. The CDR3 nucleotides are TGTGCCAGCCGCGGACAGAACACCGGGGAGCTGTTTTTT.

This chain joins TRBV5-1 and TRBJ2-3; 9 bases agree with TRBD1. The germline V gene encodes CDR1 SGHRS and CDR2 YFSETQ. The CDR3 is 15 amino acids. V shed 3 bases and J 2 bases; nucleotides not matched to a gene: 4. CDR3 DNA sequence: TGCGCCAGCAGCTGGACAGGGGCCCTCACAGATACGCAGTATTTT. It is translated as CASSWTGALTDTQYF.

Relative to its sample, this clone is medium-sized. The chain joins TRBV7-9 to TRBJ2-1; the match to TRBD1 covers 8 bases. Trimming removed 5 bases from V and 8 bases from J; junction bases left unmatched: 8. Per the germline V gene, CDR1 is SEHNR and CDR2 is FQNEAQ (reference sequence). The CDR3 totals 14 residues. The CDR3 nucleotides read TGTGCCAGCAGCCCCCTCCTGACAGGGGATGAGCAGTTCTTC. It is translated as CASSPLLTGDEQFF.

The V and J genes are TRBV27 and TRBJ2-3; tentatively, D is TRBD2 (5 bases). The CDR3 loop spans 16 amino acids. CDR1 and CDR2 from the germline V gene are MNHEY and SMNVEV (reference sequence). The V end lost 6 bases, the J end lost 0 bases, and 16 bases lay between the germline ends. The CDR3 DNA is TGTGCCAGCAGCGCCACGGGGATTGCTAGCACAGATACGCAGTATTTT. Translation: CASSATGIASTDTQYF.

The rearrangement joins TRBV4-3 to TRBJ1-3; D is possibly TRBD1 (6 bases). Germline V gene sequence: CDR1 LGHNA, CDR2 YSLEER. This CDR3 is built from 15 residues. V lost 0 bases to trimming and J lost 5 bases, with 11 bases between them. The CDR3 coding sequence is TGCGCCAGCAGCCAAGACTCAGGGGCTAGAAACACCATATATTTT. Translation: CASSQDSGARNTIYF.

This chain links TRBV29-1 with TRBJ2-2, with unresolved D. V gave up 5 bases and J gave up 2 bases, with 3 bases separating them. The CDR3 consists of 11 residues. Germline V gene sequence: CDR1 SQVTM, CDR2 ANQGSEA. CDR3 loop: CSVRNTGELFF. CDR3 nucleotide sequence: TGCAGCGTTAGAAACACCGGGGAGCTGTTTTTT.

The genes are TRBV9 and TRBJ2-2; 9 bases map to TRBD1. CDR3 length: 20 amino acids. V was clipped by 1 base and J by 1 base; unmatched bases: 14. Per germline, CDR1 SGDLS and CDR2 YYNGEE. The CDR3 nucleotides are TGTGCCAGCAGCGTACCAGTGGACGGGACAGGGCCTCTGAACACCGGGGAGCTGTTTTTT. This translates into CASSVPVDGTGPLNTGELFF.

This clone is medium-sized in the sample. This chain uses TRBV6-4 with TRBJ2-3; 11 bases line up with TRBD2. Unmatched junction bases numbered 0, after V lost 0 bases and J lost 1 base. The CDR3 contains 16 residues. Germline CDR1 and CDR2: MRHNA and SNTAGT. CDR3: CASSDSSGGGTDTQYF. As DNA, the CDR3 is TGTGCCAGCAGTGACTCTAGCGGGGGGGGCACAGATACGCAGTATTTT.

J is TRBJ1-5 and V is TRBV19, with TRBD1 matching 10 bases. V trimming: 3 bases; J trimming: 2 bases; junction bases outside the gene matches: 1. In germline, CDR1 is LNHDA, CDR2 SQIVND (reference sequence). The CDR3 is made up of 15 amino acids. As DNA, the CDR3 is TGTGCCAGTAGTATGGGGACAGGGGGCAATCAGCCCCAGCATTTT. Translated, it gives CASSMGTGGNQPQHF.

CDR3 DNA: TGTGCCAGCAGCTTAGTGGCAGGGGGCCCCGGGGAGCTGTTTTTT. Amino acids: CASSLVAGGPGELFF. The V and J genes are TRBV7-7 and TRBJ2-2; 8 nucleotides line up with TRBD1. CDR1 is SSHAT and CDR2 is FNYEAQ in the germline V gene (reference sequence). The length of the CDR3 is 15 residues. The V gene end was trimmed by 1 base and the J gene end by 6 bases; junction bases not matched to a gene: 4.